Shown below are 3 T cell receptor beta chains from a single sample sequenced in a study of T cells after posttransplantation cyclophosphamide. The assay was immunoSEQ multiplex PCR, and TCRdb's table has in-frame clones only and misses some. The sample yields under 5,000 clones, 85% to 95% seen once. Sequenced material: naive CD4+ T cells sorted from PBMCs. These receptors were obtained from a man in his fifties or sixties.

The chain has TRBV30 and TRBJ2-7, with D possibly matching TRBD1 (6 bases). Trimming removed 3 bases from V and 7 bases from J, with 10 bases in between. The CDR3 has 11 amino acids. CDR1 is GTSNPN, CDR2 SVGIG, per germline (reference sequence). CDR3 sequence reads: CAWRGRGEQYF. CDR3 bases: TGTGCCTGGAGGGGAAGGGGGGAGCAGTACTTC. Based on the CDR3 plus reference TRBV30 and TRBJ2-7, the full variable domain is SQTIHQWPATLVQPVGSPLSLECTVEGTSNPNLYWYRQAAGRGLQLLFYSVGIGQISSEVPQNLSASRPQDRQFILSSKKLLLSDSGFYLCAWRGRGEQYFGPGTRLTVT.

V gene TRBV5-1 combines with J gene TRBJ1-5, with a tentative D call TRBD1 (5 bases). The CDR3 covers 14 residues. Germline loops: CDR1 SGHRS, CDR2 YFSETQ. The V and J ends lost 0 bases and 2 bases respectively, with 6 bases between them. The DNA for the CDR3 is TGCGCCAGCAGCTTGGAAGGGGGCAATCAGCCCCAGCATTTT. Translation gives CASSLEGGNQPQHF. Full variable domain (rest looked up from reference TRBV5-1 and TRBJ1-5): KAGVTQTPRYLIKTRGQQVTLSCSPISGHRSVSWYQQTPGQGLQFLFEYFSETQRNKGNFPGRFSGRQFSNSRSEMNVSTLELGDSALYLCASSLEGGNQPQHFGDGTRLSIL.

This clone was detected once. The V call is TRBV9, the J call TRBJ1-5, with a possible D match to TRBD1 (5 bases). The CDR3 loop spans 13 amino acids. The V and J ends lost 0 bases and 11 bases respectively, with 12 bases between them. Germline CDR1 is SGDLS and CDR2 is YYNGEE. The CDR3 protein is CASSVGGEGTQHF. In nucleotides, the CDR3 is TGTGCCAGCAGCGTAGGGGGCGAAGGCACCCAGCATTTT.